A single sample is the source of the 11 T cell receptor beta chains below, sequenced in a study of shared clonotypes between healthy human individuals. Sequencing was performed with immunoSEQ multiplex PCR; in TCRdb, only in-frame clones are kept and a portion is missing. This table holds about 980,000 clones, over 60% found once. Sequenced input: memory CD4+ T cells sorted from blood. Stated subset: CD45RA-negative fraction. The receptors here all came from a man aged 18 to 35 in good health.

This clone was counted only a few times. The J gene is TRBJ2-5, the V gene TRBV7-9; no reliable D call. Germline CDR1 reads SEHNR; CDR2 reads FQNEAQ (reference sequence). Trimming shortened V by 4 bases and J by 5 bases, and 14 bases separated the two germline ends. The CDR3 has 14 residues. CDR3 nucleotides: TGTGCCAGCAGCTCGAGCAGGCGAATGGAGACCCAGTACTTC. It encodes CASSSSRRMETQYF.

The chain uses TRBV28 and TRBJ1-4, with D unclear. The length of the CDR3 is 14 residues. V lost 1 base and J lost 6, with 9 bases in between. Germline V gene data show CDR1 as MDHEN and CDR2 as SYDVKM. For the CDR3, the DNA is TGTGCCAGCAGTTTATCACAGCGGCATGAAAAACTGTTTTTT. Amino acids: CASSLSQRHEKLFF.

This clone was picked up one time. This chain links TRBV25-1 with TRBJ1-2; D remains unclear. Germline V gene sequence: CDR1 MGHDK, CDR2 SYGVNS. V was trimmed by 2 bases and J by 3 bases, leaving 10 bases between them. The CDR3 runs to 14 residues. CDR3 coding DNA: TGTGCCAGCAGTGAAGGGCAGTACGACTATGGCTACACCTTC. Protein product: CASSEGQYDYGYTF.

The V and J genes are TRBV7-9 and TRBJ1-6; D unclear. The V and J ends lost 0 bases and 10 bases respectively, with 7 bases between them. CDR3 length: 13 residues. Germline V lookup: CDR1 SEHNR, CDR2 FQNEAQ (reference sequence). CDR3 DNA sequence: TGTGCCAGCAGCTTAGCGAACACATCACCCCTCCACTTT. Protein product: CASSLANTSPLHF.

Turning to this clone: Other DNA sequences from this sample encode an identical CDR3 as well. The chain links TRBV5-1 to TRBJ1-3, with a tentative D call TRBD1 (5 bases). The CDR3 is 15 residues long. Germline-derived CDR1 and CDR2 are SGHRS and YFSETQ. The ends were cut back, 0 bases at V and 1 base at J, with 8 bases in the middle. The CDR3 loop is CASSLVAGSGNTIYF. Here the CDR3 DNA reads TGCGCCAGCAGCTTGGTAGCAGGGTCTGGAAACACCATATATTTT.

The V and J genes are TRBV10-3 and TRBJ2-1; D ambiguous. This CDR3 comprises 13 residues. From germline, CDR1 is ENHRY and CDR2 SYGVKD. V was trimmed by 3 bases and J by 8 bases, leaving 11 bases between them. The CDR3 region is CAISDLRRDEQFF. The CDR3 bases are TGTGCCATCAGTGATCTAAGACGGGATGAGCAGTTCTTC.

The chain joins TRBV7-2 to TRBJ2-1, with TRBD2 matching over 10 bases. J was trimmed by 2 bases and V by 5 bases; bases with no gene match: 3. Germline V CDR1 and CDR2: SGHTA, FQGNSA. The length of the CDR3 is 15 residues. The CDR3 spells CASSTSGDTYNEQFF. CDR3 sequence (DNA): TGTGCCAGCAGCACTAGCGGGGACACCTACAATGAGCAGTTCTTC. Complete variable domain (other parts from reference TRBV7-2 and TRBJ2-1): GAGVSQSPSNKVTEKGKDVELRCDPISGHTALYWYRQSLGQGLEFLIYFQGNSAPDKSGLPSDRFSAERTGGSVSTLTIQRTQQEDSAVYLCASSTSGDTYNEQFFGPGTRLTVL.

The rearrangement links TRBV19 to TRBJ1-6, with D tentatively TRBD1 (5 bases). The CDR3 consists of 13 residues. Looked up from germline, CDR1 is LNHDA and CDR2 is SQIVND (reference sequence). Trimming pared 7 bases from V and 11 bases from J, leaving 15 bases between. The CDR3 nucleotides are TGTGCCAGTACCCCGGACATTGTGGCACCCCTCCACTTT. Its protein is CASTPDIVAPLHF.

This chain uses TRBV28 with TRBJ1-5; D uncertain. This CDR3 is 16 amino acids long. Germline V gene data show CDR1 as MDHEN and CDR2 as SYDVKM. V was cut by 1 base and J by 0 bases, with 10 bases left in between. The CDR3 region is CASSLSHSVSNQPQHF. DNA of the CDR3: TGTGCCAGCAGTTTATCACACTCGGTTAGCAATCAGCCCCAGCATTTT.

This chain links TRBV30 with TRBJ1-6; no reliable D call. Per the germline V gene, CDR1 is GTSNPN and CDR2 is SVGIG (reference sequence). The length of the CDR3 is 11 residues. With 4 bases removed from V and 9 bases from J, the gap between germline ends came to 7 bases. In DNA, the CDR3 is TGTGCCTGGACAGGCGGTTCACCCCTCCACTTT. As protein: CAWTGGSPLHF. The entire variable domain, with the rest obtained from reference TRBV30 and TRBJ1-6, is as follows: SQTIHQWPATLVQPVGSPLSLECTVEGTSNPNLYWYRQAAGRGLQLLFYSVGIGQISSEVPQNLSASRPQDRQFILSSKKLLLSDSGFYLCAWTGGSPLHFGNGTRLTVT.

The J gene is TRBJ2-7, the V gene TRBV4-3; 10 positions agree with TRBD2. Germline CDR1 is LGHNA and CDR2 is YSLEER. Trimming cost V 0 bases and J 0 bases; bases outside gene matches: 8. The CDR3 runs to 18 residues. CDR3: CASSQDVSGRPYSYEQYF. CDR3 in DNA: TGCGCCAGCAGCCAAGATGTTAGCGGGAGGCCCTACTCCTACGAGCAGTACTTC.